This is a list of T cell receptor beta chains from one sample in a study of identical twins. MiXCR, applied by TCRdb to the 5' RACE reads, yields one record per CDR3 protein. This sample yields 150,000 or so distinct CDR3 sequences, of which approximately 3.5% are seen a single time; 8.1% belongs to the top ten. Source material: memory T cells sorted from blood. The source of these receptors is a man between 18 and 29 years old in good health. Each CDR3 is given with its conserved first and last residue. The order of the fields is clone size, D gene, V gene, J gene, CDR3 protein, CDR3 DNA. A D gene is named only where the DNA matches it firmly. Clone size appears in some rows only: once, few, many, or a class for an expanded clone.

>many|NA|TRBV3-1|TRBJ1-3
CASSQELLSWSSGNTIYF
TGTGCCAGCAGCCAAGAGCTCCTTAGTTGGTCCTCTGGAAACACCATATATTTT
>few|NA|TRBV7-3|TRBJ2-2
CASSKPGYTGELFF
TGTGCCAGCAGCAAGCCAGGGTACACCGGGGAGCTGTTTTTT
>many|NA|TRBV6-1|TRBJ2-3
CASSTTEAPKYF
TGTGCCAGCAGTACCACTGAGGCACCTAAGTATTTT
>few|TRBD1|TRBV11-2|TRBJ1-4
CASREFTGGNEKLFF
TGTGCCAGCAGAGAGTTTACAGGGGGAAATGAAAAACTGTTTTTT
>many|NA|TRBV6-2/TRBV6-3|TRBJ1-1
CASSYSGGGRGQTEAFF
TGTGCCAGCAGTTACTCCGGAGGCGGCAGGGGCCAAACTGAAGCTTTCTTT
>many|NA|TRBV28|TRBJ1-2
CASSNLGYGSTYGYTF
TGTGCCAGCAGTAACCTGGGATACGGTTCAACCTATGGCTACACCTTC
>many|TRBD2|TRBV20-1|TRBJ2-3
CSAVQLAGDTQYF
TGCAGTGCAGTCCAACTAGCGGGAGATACGCAGTATTTT
>many|NA|TRBV27|TRBJ1-5
CASSRNPDQPQHF
TGTGCCAGCAGTCGGAACCCGGATCAGCCCCAGCATTTT
>many|TRBD1|TRBV14|TRBJ1-1
CASSQWGQGPTEAFF
TGTGCCAGCAGCCAGTGGGGACAGGGCCCGACTGAAGCTTTCTTT
>NA|NA|TRBV10-3|TRBJ2-2
CAISVDGHANTGELFF
TGTGCCATCAGTGTAGACGGACACGCGAACACCGGGGAGCTGTTTTTT
>many|NA|TRBV20-1|TRBJ1-5
CSAKDSSSNQPQHF
TGCAGTGCAAAGGACAGTTCTAGCAATCAGCCCCAGCATTTT
>many|NA|TRBV7-8|TRBJ1-1
CASSLGTAERAFF
TGTGCCAGCAGCTTAGGTACGGCCGAGAGGGCTTTCTTT
>many|TRBD2|TRBV24-1|TRBJ2-1
CATRTSGRGNEQFF
TGTGCCACCAGGACTAGCGGGAGAGGGAATGAGCAGTTCTTC
>many|TRBD2|TRBV20-1|TRBJ2-7
CSAPGLAGGDEQYF
TGCAGTGCCCCGGGACTAGCGGGAGGCGACGAGCAGTACTTC
>many|NA|TRBV6-5|TRBJ2-1
CASSYPTHDTAGQFF
TGTGCCAGCAGTTACCCCACCCATGACACGGCTGGGCAGTTCTTC
>many|TRBD2|TRBV6-5|TRBJ2-1
CASSSRTSGRAMNEQFF
TGTGCCAGCAGTTCCCGGACTAGCGGGAGGGCCATGAATGAGCAGTTCTTC
>many|NA|TRBV5-1|TRBJ2-5
CASSLSLAEETQYF
TGCGCCAGCAGCTTGTCCCTGGCTGAAGAGACCCAGTACTTC
>NA|NA|TRBV27|TRBJ1-1
CASSPARIFSREGGTEAFF
TGTGCCAGCAGTCCCGCCCGGATTTTCTCGAGAGAGGGTGGCACTGAAGCTTTCTTT
>many|NA|TRBV29-1|TRBJ2-3
CSVPGPSPDTQYF
TGCAGCGTTCCTGGACCGTCGCCAGATACGCAGTATTTT
>many|TRBD1|TRBV5-1|TRBJ2-2
CASSLGTGNRGELFF
TGCGCCAGCAGCCTAGGGACAGGGAATCGCGGGGAGCTGTTTTTT
>NA|TRBD2|TRBV19|TRBJ2-1
CASSMPSLAGGIHEQFF
TGTGCCAGTAGTATGCCCTCTTTAGCGGGAGGGATCCATGAGCAGTTCTTC
>many|NA|TRBV3-1|TRBJ2-3
CASSQDLLNTQYF
TGTGCCAGCAGCCAAGATTTACTAAATACGCAGTATTTT
>many|TRBD2|TRBV20-1|TRBJ2-5
CSASYGLAGGAETQYF
TGCAGTGCTAGCTATGGACTAGCGGGGGGGGCAGAGACCCAGTACTTC
>many|NA|TRBV28|TRBJ1-2
CASSKPLTIGYTF
TGTGCCAGCAGTAAACCTCTAACTATTGGCTACACCTTC
>many|NA|TRBV24-1|TRBJ2-3
CATSDRYTDTQYF
TGTGCCACCAGTGATCGGTACACAGATACGCAGTATTTT
>many|TRBD1|TRBV20-1|TRBJ1-1
CSADTGGRNTEAFF
TGCAGTGCGGATACAGGGGGTCGGAACACTGAAGCTTTCTTT
>many|NA|TRBV4-3|TRBJ2-2
CASSRSLGPSPAGELFF
TGCGCCAGCAGCCGTTCTTTGGGTCCCTCGCCGGCCGGGGAGCTGTTTTTT
>many|TRBD1|TRBV4-2|TRBJ1-2
CASSQEAKGQEYGYTF
TGTGCCAGCAGCCAAGAAGCAAAGGGACAGGAGTATGGCTACACCTTC
>many|NA|TRBV6-2/TRBV6-3|TRBJ2-1
CASSFRQVSYNEQFF
TGTGCCAGCAGTTTTAGACAGGTGTCCTACAATGAGCAGTTCTTC
>many|NA|TRBV2|TRBJ2-1
CASIRATGSYNEQFF
TGTGCCAGCATTCGGGCCACCGGTTCCTACAATGAGCAGTTCTTC
>many|NA|TRBV20-1|TRBJ1-2
CSASRGAAFGYTF
TGCAGTGCTAGTCGCGGGGCAGCGTTTGGCTACACCTTC
>many|TRBD2|TRBV20-1|TRBJ2-3
CSVVPTSGRMIDTQYF
TGCAGTGTCGTACCGACTAGCGGGAGAATGATAGATACGCAGTATTTT
>few|NA|TRBV7-3|TRBJ2-2
CASSQDSHDPGGELFF
TGTGCCAGCAGCCAGGACAGCCACGACCCTGGCGGGGAGCTGTTTTTT
>many|NA|TRBV21-1|TRBJ2-5
CASSSRGRETQYF
TGTGCCAGCAGCTCGCGGGGAAGAGAGACCCAGTACTTC
>many|NA|TRBV7-2|TRBJ2-1
CASSKDWRSYNEQFF
TGTGCCAGCAGCAAGGACTGGAGATCCTACAATGAGCAGTTCTTC
>few|NA|TRBV9|TRBJ2-7
CASSEAGTRNEQYF
TGTGCCAGCAGCGAAGCCGGGACTCGGAACGAGCAGTACTTC
>many|TRBD1|TRBV29-1|TRBJ1-4
CSVHTGGAGEKLFF
TGCAGCGTACACACAGGGGGCGCGGGTGAAAAACTGTTTTTT
>many|TRBD2|TRBV11-2|TRBJ2-3
CASSLGAGGLDTQYF
TGTGCCAGCAGCCTTGGAGCGGGAGGGCTAGATACGCAGTATTTT
>NA|NA|TRBV5-1|TRBJ2-5
CASSPLQGGETQYF
TGCGCCAGCAGCCCTTTACAGGGCGGGGAGACCCAGTACTTC
>many|NA|TRBV18|TRBJ2-3
CASSPEADTQYF
TGTGCCAGCTCACCAGAGGCAGATACGCAGTATTTT
>NA|NA|TRBV7-3|TRBJ2-1
CASSLILGATNEQFF
TGTGCCAGCAGCTTAATCTTGGGGGCAACCAATGAGCAGTTCTTC
>many|NA|TRBV20-1|TRBJ2-3
CSAHHLGEWGTDTQYF
TGCAGTGCCCACCATCTGGGGGAGTGGGGCACAGATACGCAGTATTTT
>many|TRBD1|TRBV29-1|TRBJ2-5
CSVVGQGIQETQYF
TGCAGCGTCGTCGGACAGGGAATACAAGAGACCCAGTACTTC
>many|TRBD1|TRBV12-3/TRBV12-4|TRBJ1-4
CASAPTGGYGELFF
TGTGCCAGCGCGCCTACAGGGGGCTATGGGGAACTGTTTTTT
>many|TRBD1|TRBV20-1|TRBJ1-1
CSARDRWGDNTEAFF
TGCAGTGCTAGGGACAGGTGGGGGGATAACACTGAAGCTTTCTTT
>many|NA|TRBV10-2|TRBJ2-5
CASSKGAETQYF
TGCGCCAGCAGCAAAGGGGCAGAGACCCAGTACTTC
>many|TRBD1|TRBV18|TRBJ1-5
CASSPLQGSNQPQHF
TGTGCCAGCTCACCCCTACAGGGGAGCAATCAGCCCCAGCATTTT
>few|TRBD1|TRBV29-1|TRBJ2-7
CSVPAPQGSSYEQYF
TGCAGCGTTCCTGCCCCACAGGGGAGCTCCTACGAGCAGTACTTC
>many|TRBD1|TRBV7-6|TRBJ2-1
CASRSRSGGAYNEQFF
TGTGCCAGCAGATCACGATCAGGGGGCGCATACAATGAGCAGTTCTTC
>many|NA|TRBV9|TRBJ2-2
CASSVTSPGTGTGELFF
TGTGCCAGCAGCGTCACCTCCCCCGGGACCGGCACCGGGGAGCTGTTTTTT